This record covers a single T cell receptor (beta chain). Profiling relied on immunoSEQ multiplex PCR, and the TCRdb table lists in-frame clones only, not all of them. The table records approximately 200,000 clones, around 94% of them present only once. The data derive from a study of blood T cell repertoires in COVID-19. Whole-study context: Samples taken during acute and convalescent COVID-19 were collected in the United States, Italy and Spain. The analysed material was cDNA or gDNA that came from T cells, B-cell-depleted T cells, or PBMCs.

Seattle enrolled patients during active infection and tracked them longitudinally. This sequence was found in a man aged 25 to 40 with COVID-19, enrolled during active disease. Sample: peripheral blood.

In DNA, the CDR3 is TGTGCCAGCAGCTTATCGTACAGTTTACACGAGCAGTACTTC. This encodes CASSLSYSLHEQYF. The gene calls are TRBV7-9 and TRBJ2-7; D is ambiguous. This CDR3 region has 14 residues. The germline V gene has CDR1 SEHNR and CDR2 FQNEAQ (reference sequence). Deletions cut 2 bases from V and 5 bases from J, with 13 bases between.